This T cell receptor beta chain was identified in a study of CD8+CD57+ T cells in acquired aplastic anemia. Researchers used genomic DNA as the template to profile TCR beta VDJ and CDR3. TCRdb fed the reads into MiXCR, producing one record per CDR3 protein. Here the sample spans about half a million distinct CDR3 sequences, under 40% being singletons. The CDR3 length is 16 residues. Germline V gene lookup returns CDR1 MNHEY and CDR2 SVGEGT. V dropped 6 bases and J dropped 7; count of bases not matched to a gene: 14. Patients selected for sequencing had displayed CD8+CD57+ cell expansion by flow cytometry.

This sequence originates from a human donor with aplastic anemia. V and J are TRBV6-2 or TRBV6-3 and TRBJ2-7; 11 bases map to TRBD2. The sample was sorted CD4+, CD8+, or CD8+CD57+ T cells (not recorded which) from PBMCs. The DNA of the CDR3 is TGTGCCAGCAGAAAACCGGGACTAGCGGAATCGGGGGAGCAGTACTTC. Translated: CASRKPGLAESGEQYF.